The 6 T cell receptor beta chains presented below share a single source sample, sequenced in a study of T cells after yellow fever vaccination. TCRdb processed the 5' RACE reads anew with MiXCR; each CDR3 protein has one entry. The data show about 580,000 distinct CDR3 sequences, about 15% seen once. The source material was PBMCs, sampled around 5 days after the first yellow fever vaccination. All receptors come from a man younger than 35 who received the YFV17D yellow fever vaccine.

V is TRBV11-2 and J is TRBJ2-5, with D tentatively TRBD1 (5 bases). The CDR3 consists of 14 residues. Germline V lookup: CDR1 SGHAT, CDR2 FQNNGV. The ends were cut back, 5 bases at V and 5 bases at J, with 15 bases in the middle. Written as DNA, the CDR3 is TGTGCCAGCAGCCAAGGGCCAGGGTCGGAGACCCAGTACTTC. It codes for CASSQGPGSETQYF.

The CDR3 sequence: CASKRGTRPYEQYF. DNA for the CDR3: TGTGCCAGCAAGAGAGGGACTAGGCCCTACGAGCAGTACTTC. The chain uses TRBV6-1 and TRBJ2-7; 8 bases map to TRBD2. This CDR3 is built from 14 residues. V lost 7 bases to trimming and J lost 2 bases; unmatched junction nucleotides: 7. Germline CDR1 is MNHNS and CDR2 is SASEGT.

This clonotype has only a few counts. The chain links TRBV19 to TRBJ2-2; D possibly corresponds to TRBD1 (5 bases). The CDR3 extends over 15 amino acids. Trimming pared 7 bases from V and 0 bases from J, leaving 12 bases between. Germline loops: CDR1 LNHDA, CDR2 SQIVND (reference sequence). The CDR3, as DNA: TGTGCCAGTACCCCGACAGTTACGAACACCGGGGAGCTGTTTTTT. Amino acids: CASTPTVTNTGELFF.

V is TRBV24-1 and J is TRBJ1-1; tentatively, D is TRBD1 (5 bases). This CDR3 comprises 12 residues. Germline CDR1 and CDR2: KGHDR and SFDVKD. Between the trimmed V and J ends, which lost 0 bases and 8 bases, there was a span of 6 bases. The CDR3 spells CATSDLRGEAFF. CDR3 sequence (DNA): TGTGCCACCAGTGATTTGCGGGGGGAAGCTTTCTTT.

This chain joins TRBV7-6 and TRBJ1-5; the match to TRBD1 covers 9 bases. Trimming took 3 bases from V and 6 from J; bases not matched to a gene: 3. Looked up from germline, CDR1 is SGHVS and CDR2 is FNYEAQ. The CDR3 spans 14 residues. The CDR3 nucleotides are TGTGCCAGCAGCTTCACAGGGGGCGGTCAGCCCCAGCATTTT. Protein sequence: CASSFTGGGQPQHF.

This clonotype has just a few counts. The chain uses TRBV27 and TRBJ1-1; TRBD1 aligns across 7 bases. This CDR3 is 17 amino acids long. The germline CDR1 and CDR2 sequences are MNHEY and SMNVEV (reference sequence). The trim removed 2 bases at V and 1 base at J, leaving 10 bases unmatched. CDR3 in DNA: TGTGCCAGCAGTTTACTGAGGGGGCCCGGATCGAACACTGAAGCTTTCTTT. Protein sequence: CASSLLRGPGSNTEAFF.